This TCR beta chain originates from a study of T cell repertoires in cytomegalovirus infection. MiXCR, applied by TCRdb to the reads, yields one record per CDR3 protein. The sample consists of 310,000 or so distinct CDR3 sequences, roughly 26% of them appearing once. Germline CDR1 and CDR2: SEHNR and FQNEAQ (reference sequence). The CDR3 has 13 residues. This clonotype was counted only a few times. The junction departs from germline at one end; a sequencing error may be responsible. The origin of this receptor is a human donor in good health (CMV status not recorded). Some clones in this sample may be carry-over from other donors' samples. Sequencing was done on a sample of PBMCs. The gene calls are TRBV7-9 and TRBJ2-1; 9 nucleotides line up with TRBD2. This CDR3 reads CASRLAGDNEQFF. The CDR3 bases are TGTGCCAGCAGGTTAGCGGGGGACAATGAGCAGTTCTTC.